This T cell receptor beta chain was observed in a study of blood T cell repertoires in COVID-19. Germline V gene sequence: CDR1 MNHEY, CDR2 SVGAGI. The CDR3 is 13 amino acids. V lost 10 bases to trimming and J lost 3 bases, with 12 bases between them. Some clones are missing from TCRdb's copy, which holds only in-frame ones; the method was immunoSEQ multiplex PCR. The sample lists about 340,000 clones; roughly 90% were seen once. This chain connects TRBV6-5 to TRBJ1-4; D is perhaps TRBD1 (6 bases). The sequencing input was PBMCs or T cells enriched from blood (not recorded which). This sequence was found in a woman aged 25-40 years who had recovered from COVID-19. CDR3 loop: CAIMDRPNEKLFF. The CDR3 DNA reads as TGTGCCATCATGGACAGACCTAATGAAAAACTGTTTTTT.